The present T cell receptor beta chain was sequenced within a study of identical twins. One entry per CDR3 protein results from TCRdb running MiXCR on the 5' RACE reads. The sample yields fewer than 900,000 distinct CDR3 sequences, roughly 18% seen once. J gave up 6 bases and V 3 bases, and 9 bases lay outside the gene matches. Germline assignment: CDR1 MNHEY and CDR2 SMNVEV (reference sequence). The CDR3 is 15 residues long. Another study also made use of these data, one on T cells expressing NK-cell markers.

The specimen was PBMCs. This receptor was taken from a young woman in good health. V usage is TRBV27 and J usage is TRBJ2-3; 7 nucleotides agree with TRBD2. CDR3 sequence reads: CASSLEGLPLDTQYF. The CDR3 region has the DNA TGTGCCAGCAGTTTGGAGGGACTACCCCTCGATACGCAGTATTTT.